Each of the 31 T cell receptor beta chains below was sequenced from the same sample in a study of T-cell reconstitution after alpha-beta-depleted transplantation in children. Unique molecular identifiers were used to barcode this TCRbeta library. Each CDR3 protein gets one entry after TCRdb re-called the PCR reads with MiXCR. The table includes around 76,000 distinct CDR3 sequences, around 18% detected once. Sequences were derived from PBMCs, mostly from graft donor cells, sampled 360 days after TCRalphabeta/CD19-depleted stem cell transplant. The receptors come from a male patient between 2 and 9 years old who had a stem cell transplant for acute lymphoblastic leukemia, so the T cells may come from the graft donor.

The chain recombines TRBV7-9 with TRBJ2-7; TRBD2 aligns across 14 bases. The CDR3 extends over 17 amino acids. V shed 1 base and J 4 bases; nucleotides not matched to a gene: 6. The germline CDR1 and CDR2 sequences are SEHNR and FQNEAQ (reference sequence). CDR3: CASSLGGGLAGVYEQYF. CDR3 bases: TGTGCCAGCAGCTTAGGGGGGGGACTAGCGGGAGTGTACGAGCAGTACTTC.

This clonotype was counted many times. The CDR3 is CASSREFSYEQYF. Written as DNA, the CDR3 is TGCGCCAGCAGCCGGGAGTTTTCCTACGAGCAGTACTTC. The genes are TRBV4-1 and TRBJ2-7; tentatively, D is TRBD2 (5 bases). V was shortened by 4 bases and J by 1 base, with 8 bases between the two germline ends. CDR1 MGHRA and CDR2 YSYEKL come from the germline V gene. This CDR3 contains 13 residues.

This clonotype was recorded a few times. CDR3 loop: CASSLETSGSTFF. The CDR3 DNA sequence: TGTGCCAGCAGTTTAGAGACTAGCGGGAGTACGTTCTTC. V is TRBV12-3 or TRBV12-4 and J is TRBJ2-1, with 12 bases matching TRBD2. Germline trimming cut 1 base from V and 15 bases from J; bases unmatched to any gene: 4. This CDR3 region has 13 residues.

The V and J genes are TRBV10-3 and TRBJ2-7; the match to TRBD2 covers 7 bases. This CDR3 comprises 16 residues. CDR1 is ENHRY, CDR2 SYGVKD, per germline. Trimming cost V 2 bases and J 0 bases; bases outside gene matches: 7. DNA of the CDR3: TGTGCCATCAGTGAGGCGGGGGTTTCGCTCTCCTACGAGCAGTACTTC. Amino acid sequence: CAISEAGVSLSYEQYF.

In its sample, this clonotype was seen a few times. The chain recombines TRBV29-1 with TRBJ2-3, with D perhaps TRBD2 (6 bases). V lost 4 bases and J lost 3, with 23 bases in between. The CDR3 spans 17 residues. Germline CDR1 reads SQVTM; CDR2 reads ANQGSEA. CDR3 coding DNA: TGCAGCGTTGGGGAGGTGGGACTGGGGAAACCAACAGATACGCAGTATTTT. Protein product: CSVGEVGLGKPTDTQYF.

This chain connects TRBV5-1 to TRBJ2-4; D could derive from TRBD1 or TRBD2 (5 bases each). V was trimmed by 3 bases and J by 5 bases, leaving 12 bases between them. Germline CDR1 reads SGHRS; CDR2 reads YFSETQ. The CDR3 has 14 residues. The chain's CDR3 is CASSWGPAENIQYF. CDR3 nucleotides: TGCGCCAGCAGCTGGGGACCCGCGGAAAACATTCAGTACTTC.

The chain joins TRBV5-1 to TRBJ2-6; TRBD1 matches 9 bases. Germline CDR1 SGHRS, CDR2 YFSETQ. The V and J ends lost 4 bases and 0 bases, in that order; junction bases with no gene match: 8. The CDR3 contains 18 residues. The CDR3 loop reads CASSSRDRAHSGANVLTF. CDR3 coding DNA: TGCGCCAGCAGCAGTAGGGACAGGGCTCACTCTGGGGCCAACGTCCTGACTTTC.

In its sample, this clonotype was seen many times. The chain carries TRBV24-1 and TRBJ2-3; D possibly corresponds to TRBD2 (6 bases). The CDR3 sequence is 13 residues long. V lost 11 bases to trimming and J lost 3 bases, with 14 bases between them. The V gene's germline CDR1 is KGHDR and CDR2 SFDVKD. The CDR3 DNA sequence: TGTGCCATCAGGGAGGCGGGTACAGATACGCAGTATTTT. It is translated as CAIREAGTDTQYF.

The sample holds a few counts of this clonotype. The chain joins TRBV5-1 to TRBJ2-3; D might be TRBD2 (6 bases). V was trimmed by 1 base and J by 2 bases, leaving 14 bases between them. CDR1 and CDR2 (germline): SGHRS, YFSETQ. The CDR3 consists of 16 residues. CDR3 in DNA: TGCGCCAGCAGCTTGCTCGTTCGGGAGTCCACAGATACGCAGTATTTT. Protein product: CASSLLVRESTDTQYF.

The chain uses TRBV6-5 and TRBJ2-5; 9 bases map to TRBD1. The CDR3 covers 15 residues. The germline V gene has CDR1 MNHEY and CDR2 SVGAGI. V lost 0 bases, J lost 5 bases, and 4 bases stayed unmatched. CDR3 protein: CASSYSDRGGETQYF. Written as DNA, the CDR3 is TGTGCCAGCAGTTACTCGGACAGGGGTGGGGAGACCCAGTACTTC.

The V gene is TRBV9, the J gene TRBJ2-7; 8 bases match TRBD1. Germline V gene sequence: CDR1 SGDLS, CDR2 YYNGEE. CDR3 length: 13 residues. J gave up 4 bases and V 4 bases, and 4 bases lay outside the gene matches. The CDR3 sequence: CASSPRQGYEQYF. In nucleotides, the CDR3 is TGTGCCAGCAGCCCTCGACAGGGGTACGAGCAGTACTTC.

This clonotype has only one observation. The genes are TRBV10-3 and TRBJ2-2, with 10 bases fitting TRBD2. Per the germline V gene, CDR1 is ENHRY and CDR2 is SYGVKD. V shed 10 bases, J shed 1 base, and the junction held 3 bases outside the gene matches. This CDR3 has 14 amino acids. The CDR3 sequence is CATGTSENTGELFF. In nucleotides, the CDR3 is TGTGCCACCGGGACTAGCGAGAACACCGGGGAGCTGTTTTTT.

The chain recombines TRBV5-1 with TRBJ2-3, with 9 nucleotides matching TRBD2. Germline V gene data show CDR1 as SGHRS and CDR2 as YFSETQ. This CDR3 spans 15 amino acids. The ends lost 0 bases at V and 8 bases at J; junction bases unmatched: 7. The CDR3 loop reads CASSLGTSATGTQYF. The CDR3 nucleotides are TGCGCCAGCAGCTTGGGGACTAGCGCAACGGGTACGCAGTATTTT.

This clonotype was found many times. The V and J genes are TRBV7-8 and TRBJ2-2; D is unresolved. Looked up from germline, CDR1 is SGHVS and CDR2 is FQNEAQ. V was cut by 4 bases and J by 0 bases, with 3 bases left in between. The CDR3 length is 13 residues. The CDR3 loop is CASSYPNTGELFF. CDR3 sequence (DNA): TGTGCCAGCAGCTACCCGAACACCGGGGAGCTGTTTTTT.

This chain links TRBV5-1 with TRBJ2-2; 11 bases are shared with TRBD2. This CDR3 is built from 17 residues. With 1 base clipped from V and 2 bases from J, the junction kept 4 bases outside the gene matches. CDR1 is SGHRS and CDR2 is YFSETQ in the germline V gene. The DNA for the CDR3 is TGCGCCAGCAGCTTGCCGAGACTAGCGGGAAACACCGGGGAGCTGTTTTTT. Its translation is CASSLPRLAGNTGELFF.

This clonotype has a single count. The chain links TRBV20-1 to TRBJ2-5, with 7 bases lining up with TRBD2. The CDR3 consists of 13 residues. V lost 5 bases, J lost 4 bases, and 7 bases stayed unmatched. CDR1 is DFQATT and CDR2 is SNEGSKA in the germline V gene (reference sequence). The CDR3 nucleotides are TGCAGTGCTCCAATGACTAGCCGAGAGACCCAGTACTTC. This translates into CSAPMTSRETQYF.

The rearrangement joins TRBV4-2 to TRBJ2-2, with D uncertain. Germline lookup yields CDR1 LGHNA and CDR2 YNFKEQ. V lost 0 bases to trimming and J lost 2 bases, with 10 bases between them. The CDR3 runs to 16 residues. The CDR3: CASSQDRTSNTGELFF. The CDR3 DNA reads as TGTGCCAGCAGCCAAGACAGGACCTCCAACACCGGGGAGCTGTTTTTT.

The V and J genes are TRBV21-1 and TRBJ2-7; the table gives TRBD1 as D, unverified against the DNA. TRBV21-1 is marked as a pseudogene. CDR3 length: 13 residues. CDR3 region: CAISTGPLYEQYF. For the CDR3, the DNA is TGTGCCATCAGCACCGGGCCACTCTACGAGCAGTACTTC.

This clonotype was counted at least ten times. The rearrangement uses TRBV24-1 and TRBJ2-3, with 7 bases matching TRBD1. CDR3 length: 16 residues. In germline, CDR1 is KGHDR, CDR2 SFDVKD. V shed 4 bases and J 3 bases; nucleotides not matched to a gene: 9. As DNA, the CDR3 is TGTGCCACCAGTGACAACAGGGGATTTAGAACAGATACGCAGTATTTT. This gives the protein CATSDNRGFRTDTQYF.

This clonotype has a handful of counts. The CDR3 reads CASSFFLRQGGYQTQYF. CDR3 DNA: TGTGCCAGCAGCTTTTTTTTAAGACAGGGGGGATATCAGACCCAGTACTTC. The V gene is TRBV13, the J gene TRBJ2-5; TRBD1 agrees at 9 bases. The V gene's germline CDR1 is PRHDT and CDR2 FYEKMQ (reference sequence). V was pared by 3 bases and J by 6 bases, with 14 bases of the junction left unmatched. The CDR3 is made up of 17 amino acids.

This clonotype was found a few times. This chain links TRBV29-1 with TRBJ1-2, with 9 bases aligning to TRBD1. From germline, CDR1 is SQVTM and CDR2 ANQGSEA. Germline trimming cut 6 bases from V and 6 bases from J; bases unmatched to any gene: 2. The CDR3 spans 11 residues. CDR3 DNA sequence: TGCAGCGTCGGGACAGGGAATGGCTACACCTTC. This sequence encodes CSVGTGNGYTF. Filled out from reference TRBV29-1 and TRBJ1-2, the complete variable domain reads SAVISQKPSRDICQRGTSLTIQCQVDSQVTMMFWYRQQPGQSLTLIATANQGSEATYESGFVIDKFPISRPNLTFSTLTVSNMSPEDSSIYLCSVGTGNGYTFGSGTRLTVV.

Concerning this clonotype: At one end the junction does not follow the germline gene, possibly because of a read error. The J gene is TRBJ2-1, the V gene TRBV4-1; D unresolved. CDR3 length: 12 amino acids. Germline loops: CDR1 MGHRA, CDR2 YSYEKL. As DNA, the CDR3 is TGCGCCAGCAGCCAACGCCTTCGTGAGGAGTTCTTC. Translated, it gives CASSQRLREEFF.

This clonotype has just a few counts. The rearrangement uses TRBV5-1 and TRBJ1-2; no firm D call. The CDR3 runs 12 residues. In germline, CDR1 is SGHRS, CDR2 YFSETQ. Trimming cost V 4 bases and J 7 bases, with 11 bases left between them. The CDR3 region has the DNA TGCGCCAGCAGCCGGGTGGGAGGTGGCTACACCTTC. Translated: CASSRVGGGYTF.

The CDR3, as DNA: TGTGCCAGCAGCAAGACTAGCGGGATCTCCTACAATGAGCAGTTCTTC. It translates to CASSKTSGISYNEQFF. This chain joins TRBV11-3 and TRBJ2-1, with 11 bases that match TRBD2. With V trimmed by 5 bases and J by 0 bases, 3 bases remained unmatched. The length of the CDR3 is 16 residues. The V gene's germline CDR1 is SGHNT and CDR2 YENEEA.

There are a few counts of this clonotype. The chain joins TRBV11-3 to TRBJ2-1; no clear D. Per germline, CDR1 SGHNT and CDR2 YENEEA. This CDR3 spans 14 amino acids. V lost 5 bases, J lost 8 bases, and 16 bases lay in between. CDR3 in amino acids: CASSPNPRNDEQFF. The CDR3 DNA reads TGTGCCAGCAGCCCCAACCCCAGAAACGATGAGCAGTTCTTC. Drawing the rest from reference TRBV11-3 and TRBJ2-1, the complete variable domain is EAGVVQSPRYKIIEKKQPVAFWCNPISGHNTLYWYLQNLGQGPELLIRYENEEAVDDSQLPKDRFSAERLKGVDSTLKIQPAELGDSAVYLCASSPNPRNDEQFFGPGTRLTVL.

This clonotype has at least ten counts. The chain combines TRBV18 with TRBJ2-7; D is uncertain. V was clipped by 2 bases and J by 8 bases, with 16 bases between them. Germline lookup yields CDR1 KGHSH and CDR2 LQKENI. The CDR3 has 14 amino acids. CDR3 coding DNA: TGTGCCAGCTCACCATCCCCACGGGCAGACCAGCAGTACTTC. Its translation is CASSPSPRADQQYF.

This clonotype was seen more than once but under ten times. The DNA for the CDR3 is TGTGCCAGCAGCAAAACAGAACACTATGGCTACACCTTC. As protein: CASSKTEHYGYTF. This chain uses TRBV25-1 with TRBJ1-2; no firm D call. V was pared by 6 bases and J by 3 bases, with 11 bases between. Per the germline V gene, CDR1 is MGHDK and CDR2 is SYGVNS. The CDR3 length is 13 residues.

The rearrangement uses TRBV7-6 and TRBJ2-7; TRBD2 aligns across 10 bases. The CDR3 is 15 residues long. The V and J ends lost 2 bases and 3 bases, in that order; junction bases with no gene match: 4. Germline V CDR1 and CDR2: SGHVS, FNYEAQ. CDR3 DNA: TGTGCCAGCAGCTTAACCAGACTAGCGGGCTACGAGCAGTACTTC. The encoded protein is CASSLTRLAGYEQYF.

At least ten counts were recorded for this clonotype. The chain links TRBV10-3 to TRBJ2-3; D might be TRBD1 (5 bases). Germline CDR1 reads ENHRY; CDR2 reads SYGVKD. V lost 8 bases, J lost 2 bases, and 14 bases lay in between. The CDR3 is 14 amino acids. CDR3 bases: TGTGCCATCGGTCAAGACAGAGTCACAGATACGCAGTATTTT. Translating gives CAIGQDRVTDTQYF.

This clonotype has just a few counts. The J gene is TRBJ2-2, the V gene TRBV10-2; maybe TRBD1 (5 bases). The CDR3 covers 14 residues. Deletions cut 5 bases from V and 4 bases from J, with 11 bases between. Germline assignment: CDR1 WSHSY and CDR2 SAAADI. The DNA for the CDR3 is TGCGCCAGCAGTCTCCCAGGGTCCACCGGGGAGCTGTTTTTT. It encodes CASSLPGSTGELFF.

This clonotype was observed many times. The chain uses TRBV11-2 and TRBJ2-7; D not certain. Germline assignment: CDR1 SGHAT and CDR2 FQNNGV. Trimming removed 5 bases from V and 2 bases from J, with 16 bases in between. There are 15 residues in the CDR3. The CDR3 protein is CASSPKGRTPYEQYF. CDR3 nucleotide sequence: TGTGCCAGCAGCCCTAAAGGACGGACGCCCTACGAGCAGTACTTC.